What follows are 5 T cell receptor beta chains derived from one specimen sequenced in a study of blood T cell repertoires in COVID-19. Clones were read by immunoSEQ multiplex PCR, and TCRdb kept only the in-frame ones, dropping some. The sample includes 450,000 to 600,000 clones, about nine tenths of them seen just once. Sequencing was carried out using PBMCs or T cells enriched from blood (not recorded which). Receptors originate from a woman aged 18-35 years who had recovered from COVID-19.

The rearrangement links TRBV2 to TRBJ2-2, with 9 bases aligning to TRBD1. V trimming: 2 bases; J trimming: 0 bases; junction bases outside the gene matches: 13. Germline CDR1 and CDR2: SNHLY and FYNNEI. CDR3 length: 20 residues. The CDR3 region is CASSETRTGDERTNTGELFF. DNA of the CDR3: TGTGCCAGCAGTGAAACCAGGACAGGGGACGAGAGAACGAACACCGGGGAGCTGTTTTTT.

The chain has TRBV28 and TRBJ1-5; TRBD1 matches 7 bases. The CDR3 spans 15 residues. V dropped 6 bases and J dropped 3; count of bases not matched to a gene: 8. The V gene's germline CDR1 is MDHEN and CDR2 SYDVKM. The CDR3 sequence is CASSSAGQINQPQHF. DNA of the CDR3: TGTGCCAGCAGCTCTGCGGGACAGATCAATCAGCCCCAGCATTTT. The whole variable domain, remainder taken from reference TRBV28 and TRBJ1-5, is DVKVTQSSRYLVKRTGEKVFLECVQDMDHENMFWYRQDPGLGLRLIYFSYDVKMKEKGDIPEGYSVSREKKERFSLILESASTNQTSMYLCASSSAGQINQPQHFGDGTRLSIL.

The rearrangement joins TRBV19 to TRBJ1-5; D might be TRBD1 (6 bases). The CDR3 covers 16 residues. V gave up 3 bases and J gave up 3 bases, with 15 bases separating them. In germline, CDR1 is LNHDA, CDR2 SQIVND (reference sequence). The CDR3 DNA reads as TGTGCCAGTAGTATCAAGCAGGGGACCCTCAATCAGCCCCAGCATTTT. Translated, it gives CASSIKQGTLNQPQHF.

The chain is built from TRBV7-3 and TRBJ2-3; no firm D call. V was shortened by 2 bases and J by 5 bases, with 8 bases between the two germline ends. Germline lookup yields CDR1 SGHTA and CDR2 FQGTGA. The CDR3 contains 13 residues. The CDR3, as DNA: TGTGCCAGCAGCTTATACCCACAAGATACGCAGTATTTT. This sequence encodes CASSLYPQDTQYF.

The rearrangement joins TRBV5-8 to TRBJ2-5; D may be TRBD2 (6 bases). Germline V gene sequence: CDR1 SGHTS, CDR2 YDEGEE. Trimming pared 4 bases from V and 4 bases from J, leaving 20 bases between. This CDR3 region has 16 residues. CDR3 loop: CASSAGVGLDRETQYF. In DNA form, the CDR3 reads TGTGCCAGCAGCGCCGGTGTGGGACTGGATCGAGAGACCCAGTACTTC.